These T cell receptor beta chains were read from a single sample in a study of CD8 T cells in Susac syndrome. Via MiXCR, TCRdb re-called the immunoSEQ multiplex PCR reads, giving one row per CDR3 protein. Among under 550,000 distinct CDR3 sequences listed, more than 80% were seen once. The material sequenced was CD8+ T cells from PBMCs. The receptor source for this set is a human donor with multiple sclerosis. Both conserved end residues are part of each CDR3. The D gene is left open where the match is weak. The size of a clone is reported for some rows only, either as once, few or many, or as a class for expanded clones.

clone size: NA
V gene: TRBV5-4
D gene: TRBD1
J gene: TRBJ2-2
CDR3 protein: CASSPGTDLGTGELFF
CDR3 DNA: TGTGCCAGCAGCCCCGGGACAGACCTTGGCACCGGGGAGCTGTTTTTT

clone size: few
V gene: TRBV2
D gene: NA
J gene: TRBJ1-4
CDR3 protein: CASRGEKLFF
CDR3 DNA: TGTGCTTCGAGGGGTGAAAAACTGTTTTTT

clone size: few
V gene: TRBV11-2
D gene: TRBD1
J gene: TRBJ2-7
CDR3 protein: CASTRGQGYEQYF
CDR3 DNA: TGTGCCAGCACCCGTGGACAGGGCTACGAGCAGTACTTC

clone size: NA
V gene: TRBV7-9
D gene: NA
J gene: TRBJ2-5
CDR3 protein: CASSRGGTQETQYF
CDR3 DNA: TGTGCCAGCAGCCGAGGGGGGACCCAAGAGACCCAGTACTTC

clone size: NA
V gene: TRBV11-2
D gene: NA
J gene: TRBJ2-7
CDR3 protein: CASSHTYEQYF
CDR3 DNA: TGTGCCAGCAGCCATACCTACGAGCAGTACTTC

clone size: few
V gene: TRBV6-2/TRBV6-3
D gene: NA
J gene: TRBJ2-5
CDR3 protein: CASSYLAETQYF
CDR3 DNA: TGTGCCAGCAGTTACCTAGCGGAGACCCAGTACTTC

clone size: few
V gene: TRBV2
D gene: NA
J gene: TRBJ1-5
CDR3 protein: CASSSTQKGSQPQHF
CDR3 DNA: TGTGCCAGCAGTTCAACTCAAAAGGGAAGTCAGCCCCAGCATTTT

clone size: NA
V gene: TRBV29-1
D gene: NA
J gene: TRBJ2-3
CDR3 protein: CSVDMGDTDTQYF
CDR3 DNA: TGCAGCGTTGATATGGGGGACACAGATACGCAGTATTTT

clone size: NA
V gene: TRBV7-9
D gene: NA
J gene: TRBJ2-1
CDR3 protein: CASSLGGVGQFF
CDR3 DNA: TGTGCCAGCAGCTTAGGGGGGGTTGGGCAGTTCTTC

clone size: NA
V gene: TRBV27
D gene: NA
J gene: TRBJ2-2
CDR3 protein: CASRTLGTGELFF
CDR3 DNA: TGTGCCAGCAGAACCCTAGGTACCGGGGAGCTGTTTTTT

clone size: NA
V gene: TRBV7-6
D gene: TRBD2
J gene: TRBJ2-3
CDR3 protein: CASSLGLLALSTDTQYF
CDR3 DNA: TGTGCCAGCAGCTTAGGTCTACTAGCGTTAAGCACAGATACGCAGTATTTT

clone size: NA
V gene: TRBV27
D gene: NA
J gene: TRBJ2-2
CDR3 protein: CASSLKVSGELFF
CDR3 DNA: TGTGCCAGCAGTTTAAAGGTCTCCGGGGAGCTGTTTTTT

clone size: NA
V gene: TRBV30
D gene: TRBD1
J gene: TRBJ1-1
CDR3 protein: CAWSSGTGTQAFF
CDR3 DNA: TGTGCCTGGAGCTCCGGGACAGGCACGCAAGCTTTCTTT

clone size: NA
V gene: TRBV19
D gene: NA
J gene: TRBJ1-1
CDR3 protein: CASSPMRETEAFF
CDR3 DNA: TGTGCCAGTAGCCCCATGAGGGAGACTGAAGCTTTCTTT

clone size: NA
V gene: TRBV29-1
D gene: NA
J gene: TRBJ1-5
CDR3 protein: CSVEGRRIEQPQHF
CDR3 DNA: TGCAGCGTTGAAGGACGTAGGATTGAACAGCCCCAGCATTTT

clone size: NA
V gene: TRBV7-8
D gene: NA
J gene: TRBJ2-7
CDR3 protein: CASSQDYGQYF
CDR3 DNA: TGTGCCAGCAGTCAAGACTACGGGCAGTACTTC

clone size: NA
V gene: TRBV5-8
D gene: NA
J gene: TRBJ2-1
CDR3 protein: CASRRPGGANEQFF
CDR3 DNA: TGTGCCAGCAGACGCCCCGGGGGTGCAAATGAGCAGTTCTTC

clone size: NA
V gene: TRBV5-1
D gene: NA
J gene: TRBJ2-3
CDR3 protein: CASSFVGSSTDTQYF
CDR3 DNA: TGCGCCAGCAGCTTCGTGGGGAGCTCAACAGATACGCAGTATTTT

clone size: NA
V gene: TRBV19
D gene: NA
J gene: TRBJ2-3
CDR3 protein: CASSHNTGMRTDTQYF
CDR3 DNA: TGTGCCAGTAGCCATAACACGGGGATGCGCACAGATACGCAGTATTTT

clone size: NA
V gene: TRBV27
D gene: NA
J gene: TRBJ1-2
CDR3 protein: CASSLSWGLINYGYTF
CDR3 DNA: TGTGCCAGCAGTTTATCGTGGGGGCTGATAAACTATGGCTACACCTTC

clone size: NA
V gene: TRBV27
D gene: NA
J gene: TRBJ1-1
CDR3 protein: CASSLYPGGPNEVFF
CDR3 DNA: TGTGCCAGCAGTTTATACCCGGGGGGGCCGAACGAAGTTTTCTTT

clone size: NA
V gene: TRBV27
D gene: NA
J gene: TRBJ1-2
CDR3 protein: CASSFGNYGYTF
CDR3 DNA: TGTGCCAGCAGTTTTGGCAACTATGGCTACACCTTC

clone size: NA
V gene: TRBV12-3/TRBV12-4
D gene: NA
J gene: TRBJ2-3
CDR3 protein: CASSEDRSLNTQYF
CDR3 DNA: TGTGCCAGCAGCGAGGACCGCTCTCTGAATACGCAGTATTTT

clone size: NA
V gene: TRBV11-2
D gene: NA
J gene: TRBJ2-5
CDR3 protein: CASSGSSGQYF
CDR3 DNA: NA

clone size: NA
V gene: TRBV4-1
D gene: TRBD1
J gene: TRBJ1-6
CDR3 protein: CASSHEPGQGNSPLHF
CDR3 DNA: TGCGCCAGCAGCCATGAGCCGGGACAGGGGAATTCACCCCTCCACTTT

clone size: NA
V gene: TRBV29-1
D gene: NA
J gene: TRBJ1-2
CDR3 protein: CSVEDRQVADGYTF
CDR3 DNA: TGCAGCGTTGAAGATCGGCAGGTGGCGGATGGCTACACCTTC

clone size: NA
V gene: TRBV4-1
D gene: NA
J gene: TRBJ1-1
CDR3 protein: CASSLHGASGTEAFF
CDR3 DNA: TGCGCCAGCAGCCTCCACGGGGCAAGCGGGACTGAAGCTTTCTTT

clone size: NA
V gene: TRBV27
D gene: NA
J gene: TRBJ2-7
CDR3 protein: CASSLAWSSYEQYF
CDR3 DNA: TGTGCCAGCAGTTTAGCGTGGAGCTCCTACGAGCAGTACTTC

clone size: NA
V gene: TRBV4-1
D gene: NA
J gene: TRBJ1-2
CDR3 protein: CASSQEGPTAYGYTF
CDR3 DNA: TGCGCCAGCAGCCAAGAGGGTCCCACAGCCTATGGCTACACCTTC

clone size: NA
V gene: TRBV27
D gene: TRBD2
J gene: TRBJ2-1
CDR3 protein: CASSPLPAGGPGSEQFF
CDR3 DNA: TGTGCCAGCAGTCCTCTACCAGCGGGAGGGCCTGGAAGTGAGCAGTTCTTC

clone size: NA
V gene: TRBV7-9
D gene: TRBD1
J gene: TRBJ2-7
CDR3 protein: CASSFSDRKESTQDEQYF
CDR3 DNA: TGTGCCAGCAGCTTCTCGGACAGGAAAGAGTCCACCCAAGACGAGCAGTACTTC

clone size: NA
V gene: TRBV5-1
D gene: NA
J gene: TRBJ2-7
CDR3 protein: CASSLAGRIRVDEQYF
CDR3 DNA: TGCGCCAGCAGCTTGGCCGGTAGAATCAGGGTAGACGAGCAGTACTTC

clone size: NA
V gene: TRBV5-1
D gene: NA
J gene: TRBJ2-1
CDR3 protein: CASSLEVSDYNEQFF
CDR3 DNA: TGCGCCAGCAGCTTGGAGGTTTCGGACTACAATGAGCAGTTCTTC

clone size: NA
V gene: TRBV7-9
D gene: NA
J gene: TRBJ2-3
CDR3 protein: CASSPPEGHDTSTDTQYF
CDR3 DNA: TGTGCCAGCAGCCCCCCAGAAGGACATGATACTAGCACAGATACGCAGTATTTT

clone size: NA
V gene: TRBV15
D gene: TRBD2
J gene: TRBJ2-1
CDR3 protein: CATRTGQFISGRDLNEQFF
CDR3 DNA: TGTGCCACCCGAACGGGACAGTTCATAAGCGGGAGGGATCTCAATGAGCAGTTCTTC

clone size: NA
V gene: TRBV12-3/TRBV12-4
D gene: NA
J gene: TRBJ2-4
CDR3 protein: CASSEPGLSKNIQYF
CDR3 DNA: TGTGCCAGCAGTGAGCCGGGACTCTCTAAAAACATTCAGTACTTC

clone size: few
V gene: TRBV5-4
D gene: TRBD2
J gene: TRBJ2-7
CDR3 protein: CASSLDLAGGYEQYF
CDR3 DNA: TGTGCCAGCAGCTTGGATTTAGCGGGAGGCTACGAGCAGTACTTC

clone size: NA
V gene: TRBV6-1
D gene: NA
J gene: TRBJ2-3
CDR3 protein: CASRPTNTDTQYF
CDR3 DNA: TGTGCCAGCAGACCTACTAACACAGATACGCAGTATTTT

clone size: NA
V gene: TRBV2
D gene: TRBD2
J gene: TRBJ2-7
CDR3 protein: CASIQSGRARSYEQYF
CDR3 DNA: TGTGCCAGCATCCAAAGCGGGAGGGCGCGATCCTACGAGCAGTACTTC

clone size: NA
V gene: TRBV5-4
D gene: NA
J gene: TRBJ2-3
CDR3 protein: CASSPRGGGDTQYF
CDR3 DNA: TGTGCCAGCAGCCCGCGGGGCGGGGGCGATACGCAGTATTTT

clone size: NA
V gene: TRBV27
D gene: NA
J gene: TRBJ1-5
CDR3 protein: CASSLSTGSQPQHF
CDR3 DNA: TGTGCCAGCAGTTTAAGCACAGGGAGTCAGCCCCAGCATTTT

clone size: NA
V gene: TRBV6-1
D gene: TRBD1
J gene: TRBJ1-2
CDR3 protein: CASSLTDRAVTNYGYTF
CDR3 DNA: TGTGCCAGCAGTCTGACTGACAGGGCGGTTACTAACTATGGCTACACCTTC

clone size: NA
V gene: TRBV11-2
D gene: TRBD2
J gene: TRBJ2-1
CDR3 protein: CASSLWTSGKTDRNEQFF
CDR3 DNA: TGTGCCAGCAGCTTATGGACTAGCGGGAAGACGGATCGCAATGAGCAGTTCTTC

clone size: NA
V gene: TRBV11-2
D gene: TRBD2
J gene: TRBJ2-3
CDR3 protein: CASSRWTSGRGADTQYF
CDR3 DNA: TGTGCCAGCAGCCGCTGGACTAGCGGGAGGGGCGCAGATACGCAGTATTTT

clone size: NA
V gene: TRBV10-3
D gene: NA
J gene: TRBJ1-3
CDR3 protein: CAISDRDPGISGNTIYF
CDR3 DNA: TGTGCCATCAGTGATCGGGACCCAGGGATCTCTGGAAACACCATATATTTT

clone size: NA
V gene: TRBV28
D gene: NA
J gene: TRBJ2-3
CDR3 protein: CASSFVGSNTQYF
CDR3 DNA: TGTGCCAGCAGTTTTGTGGGGTCGAATACGCAGTATTTT

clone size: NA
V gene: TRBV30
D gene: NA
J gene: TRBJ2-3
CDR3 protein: CAWSEGSFLTDTQYF
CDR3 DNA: TGTGCCTGGAGTGAGGGATCATTTCTCACAGATACGCAGTATTTT

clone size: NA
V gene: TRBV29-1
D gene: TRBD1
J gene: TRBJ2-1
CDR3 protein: CSVPTGDGGNEQFF
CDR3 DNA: TGCAGCGTTCCGACAGGGGACGGCGGCAATGAGCAGTTCTTC

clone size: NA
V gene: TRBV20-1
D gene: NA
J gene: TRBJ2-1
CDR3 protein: CSARDRVIRLETRNNEQFF
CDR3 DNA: TGCAGTGCTAGAGACAGGGTTATCAGACTGGAGACAAGAAACAATGAGCAGTTCTTC

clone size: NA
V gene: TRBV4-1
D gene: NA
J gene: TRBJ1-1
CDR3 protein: CASSLRDSYNTEAFF
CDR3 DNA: TGCGCCAGCAGCCTCAGAGACAGCTACAACACTGAAGCTTTCTTT

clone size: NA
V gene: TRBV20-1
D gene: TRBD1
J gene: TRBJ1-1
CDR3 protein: CSARDLEGAATEAFF
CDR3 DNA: TGCAGTGCTAGAGATTTAGAGGGGGCAGCCACTGAAGCTTTCTTT

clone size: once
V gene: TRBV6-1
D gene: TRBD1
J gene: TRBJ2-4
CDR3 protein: CASSDLSDRSLAKNIQYF
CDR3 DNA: TGTGCCAGCAGTGACCTCTCGGACAGGTCTCTAGCCAAAAACATTCAGTACTTC

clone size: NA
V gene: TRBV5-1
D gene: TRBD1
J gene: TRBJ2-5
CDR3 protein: CARTDRVEETQYF
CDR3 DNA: TGCGCCAGAACGGACAGGGTGGAAGAGACCCAGTACTTC

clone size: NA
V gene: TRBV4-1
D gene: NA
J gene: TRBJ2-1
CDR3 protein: CASSHGQSSYNEQFF
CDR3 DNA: TGCGCCAGCAGCCATGGACAGAGCTCCTACAATGAGCAGTTCTTC

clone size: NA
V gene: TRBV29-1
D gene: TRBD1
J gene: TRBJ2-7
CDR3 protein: CSVGQALTYEQYF
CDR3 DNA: TGCAGCGTGGGACAGGCTTTGACCTACGAGCAGTACTTC

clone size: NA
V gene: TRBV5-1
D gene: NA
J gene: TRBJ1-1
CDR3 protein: CASSLRDLGETEAFF
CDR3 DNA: TGCGCCAGCAGCTTGCGGGACCTCGGCGAAACTGAAGCTTTCTTT

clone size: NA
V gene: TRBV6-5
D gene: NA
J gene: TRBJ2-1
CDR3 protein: CASSYLGVNEQFF
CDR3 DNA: TGTGCCAGCAGTTACCTAGGGGTCAATGAGCAGTTCTTC

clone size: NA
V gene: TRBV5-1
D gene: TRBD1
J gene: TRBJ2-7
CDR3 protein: CASSREADRAYEQYF
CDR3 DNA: TGCGCCAGCAGCCGAGAAGCCGACAGGGCCTACGAGCAGTACTTC

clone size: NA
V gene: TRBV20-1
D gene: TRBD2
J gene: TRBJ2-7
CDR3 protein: CSASRLGAGGLGTSLSYEQYF
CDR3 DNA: TGCAGTGCAAGTCGCCTTGGAGCGGGAGGGCTTGGGACATCTCTCTCCTACGAGCAGTACTTC

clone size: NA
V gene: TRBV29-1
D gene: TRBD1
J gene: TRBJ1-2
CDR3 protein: CSVLDREYGYTF
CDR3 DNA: TGCAGCGTTCTGGACAGGGAGTATGGCTACACCTTC